A single sample is the source of the 8 T cell receptor beta chains below, sequenced in a study of blood T cell repertoires in COVID-19. Assay: immunoSEQ multiplex PCR; the TCRdb copy retains only in-frame clones and omits some. The sample lists about 460,000 clones, 70% to 90% seen once, with 8% to 9.5% in the top ten. Sequencing used PBMCs or T cells enriched from blood (not recorded which). Receptors were obtained from a woman aged 60 to 75 who had recovered from COVID-19.

V is TRBV2 and J is TRBJ1-3; D not certain. V was cut by 4 bases and J by 0 bases, with 7 bases left in between. The length of the CDR3 is 14 residues. Germline CDR1 SNHLY, CDR2 FYNNEI. Here the CDR3 DNA reads TGTGCCAGCAGTGGCGGCGGCTCTGGAAACACCATATATTTT. This sequence encodes CASSGGGSGNTIYF.

The chain is built from TRBV5-4 and TRBJ2-3, with D maybe TRBD2 (5 bases). The CDR3 contains 15 residues. Trimming took off 6 bases at V and 3 bases at J, with 17 bases between the two ends. Germline lookup yields CDR1 SGHNT and CDR2 YYREEE (reference sequence). The CDR3 DNA sequence: TGTGCCAGCACCCTTGACTCGGGAACGACAGATACGCAGTATTTT. Translated: CASTLDSGTTDTQYF.

The chain employs TRBV6-5 and TRBJ2-7; TRBD2 agrees at 7 bases. The junction had 6 bases not matched to a gene; V was cut back by 9 bases and J by 1 base. The CDR3 has 13 residues. Germline V CDR1 and CDR2: MNHEY, SVGAGI. CDR3 sequence: CASGEGGSYEQYF. CDR3 bases: TGTGCCAGTGGGGAGGGAGGATCCTACGAGCAGTACTTC.

This chain links TRBV2 with TRBJ1-4; 7 bases are shared with TRBD1. V shed 3 bases, J shed 4 bases, and the junction held 5 bases outside the gene matches. Per germline, CDR1 SNHLY and CDR2 FYNNEI. The CDR3 is 15 amino acids. The CDR3 bases are TGTGCCAGCAGTGAGGAGGGACAGATTAATGAAAAACTGTTTTTT. Translation gives CASSEEGQINEKLFF.

This chain uses TRBV5-4 with TRBJ2-2; a possible D gene is TRBD1 (8 bases). The CDR3 runs to 18 residues. V was cut by 4 bases and J by 3 bases, with 22 bases left in between. In germline, CDR1 is SGHNT, CDR2 YYREEE (reference sequence). Here the CDR3 DNA reads TGTGCCAGCAGCCCGGGAGGTTTTATGACAGGGGACACCGGGGAGCTGTTTTTT. Translating it yields CASSPGGFMTGDTGELFF.

With respect to this clone: The sample holds other DNA sequences that translate to the same CDR3. The chain links TRBV5-1 to TRBJ2-3; D call uncertain. This CDR3 is 15 amino acids long. CDR1 SGHRS and CDR2 YFSETQ come from the germline V gene. V lost 0 bases to trimming and J lost 2 bases, with 10 bases between them. The CDR3 nucleotides are TGCGCCAGCAGCTTGGGACAAACCATCACAGATACGCAGTATTTT. It is translated as CASSLGQTITDTQYF.

This sequence joins TRBV5-1 and TRBJ1-1; TRBD1 matches 10 bases. This CDR3 has 14 residues. Trimming took 5 bases from V and 4 from J; bases not matched to a gene: 5. Germline CDR1 SGHRS, CDR2 YFSETQ. For the CDR3, the DNA is TGCGCCAGCAGAGGACAGGGGGTTTTCACTGAAGCTTTCTTT. It specifies CASRGQGVFTEAFF.

V is TRBV12-5 and J is TRBJ1-5, with D maybe TRBD1 (5 bases). Germline CDR1 is LGHNT and CDR2 is FRNRAP. With 7 bases removed from V and 8 bases from J, the gap between germline ends came to 15 bases. This CDR3 is 13 amino acids long. The CDR3 nucleotides are TGTGCTAGTGATCGGGGGTCTCTTGAGCCCCAGCATTTT. Amino acids: CASDRGSLEPQHF.